Listed below are T cell receptor beta chains from one sample, sequenced in a study of T cells in Graves' hyperthyroidism and ophthalmopathy. TCRdb itself ran the multiplex PCR reads through MiXCR, one entry per CDR3 protein. Of approximately 590,000 distinct CDR3 sequences listed, about 15% are singletons. The specimen was blood. The receptors derive from a woman aged 25 to 39 with Graves' hyperthyroidism. Both conserved end residues are part of each CDR3. The order of the fields is J gene, clone size, D gene, V gene, CDR3 protein, CDR3 DNA. D genes are given only for firm matches. Clone sizes are given selectively: once, few, many, or a class where the clone is expanded.

J gene: TRBJ2-3; clone size: many; D gene: TRBD2; V gene: TRBV12-3/TRBV12-4; CDR3 protein: CASTLAGWSTDTQYF; CDR3 DNA: TGTGCCAGCACGTTAGCGGGATGGAGCACAGATACGCAGTATTTT
J gene: TRBJ2-1; clone size: many; D gene: TRBD2; V gene: TRBV7-8; CDR3 protein: CASSLDGTSGRMIAYNEQFF; CDR3 DNA: TGTGCCAGCAGCTTAGACGGGACTAGCGGGAGGATGATTGCCTACAATGAGCAGTTCTTC
J gene: TRBJ1-5; clone size: few; D gene: TRBD1; V gene: TRBV27; CDR3 protein: CASSMNRGHQPQHF; CDR3 DNA: TGTGCCAGCAGTATGAACAGGGGGCATCAGCCCCAGCATTTT
J gene: TRBJ1-5; clone size: many; D gene: .; V gene: TRBV2; CDR3 protein: CASSEVDGHNQPQHF; CDR3 DNA: TGTGCCAGCAGTGAAGTAGACGGCCACAATCAGCCCCAGCATTTT
J gene: TRBJ2-7; clone size: many; D gene: TRBD1; V gene: TRBV2; CDR3 protein: CASRLGQAGEQYF; CDR3 DNA: TGTGCCAGCAGACTGGGACAGGCAGGCGAGCAGTACTTC
J gene: TRBJ1-3; clone size: .; D gene: TRBD1; V gene: TRBV2; CDR3 protein: CASLKDRGRNTIYF; CDR3 DNA: TGTGCCAGCCTAAAGGACAGGGGTCGAAACACCATATATTTT
J gene: TRBJ1-6; clone size: .; D gene: TRBD1; V gene: TRBV6-2/TRBV6-3; CDR3 protein: CASSYRDRANSPLHF; CDR3 DNA: TGTGCCAGCAGTTACCGGGACAGGGCCAATTCACCCCTCCACTTT
J gene: TRBJ2-7; clone size: many; D gene: .; V gene: TRBV6-5; CDR3 protein: CASSYSSGEQYF; CDR3 DNA: TGTGCCAGCAGTTACTCGAGTGGCGAGCAGTACTTC
J gene: TRBJ2-1; clone size: many; D gene: .; V gene: TRBV7-9; CDR3 protein: CASTKGALAYNEQFF; CDR3 DNA: TGTGCCAGCACCAAGGGTGCGCTGGCCTACAATGAGCAGTTCTTC
J gene: TRBJ2-1; clone size: many; D gene: TRBD1; V gene: TRBV29-1; CDR3 protein: CSGQGASEQFF; CDR3 DNA: TGCAGTGGACAGGGGGCGAGTGAGCAGTTCTTC
J gene: TRBJ2-7; clone size: .; D gene: .; V gene: TRBV20-1; CDR3 protein: CSAEDADYSYEQYF; CDR3 DNA: TGCAGTGCTGAAGACGCCGACTACTCCTACGAGCAGTACTTC
J gene: TRBJ2-7; clone size: .; D gene: TRBD2; V gene: TRBV29-1; CDR3 protein: CSVAEGLAGGYEQYF; CDR3 DNA: TGCAGCGTTGCCGAGGGACTAGCGGGGGGCTACGAGCAGTACTTC
J gene: TRBJ1-5; clone size: many; D gene: .; V gene: TRBV24-1; CDR3 protein: CATSDDGEPQHF; CDR3 DNA: TGTGCCACCAGTGATGACGGGGAGCCCCAGCATTTT
J gene: TRBJ2-3; clone size: many; D gene: TRBD1; V gene: TRBV2; CDR3 protein: CASSDSRDRDRDTQYF; CDR3 DNA: TGTGCCAGCAGTGATTCCCGGGACAGGGATAGAGATACGCAGTATTTT
J gene: TRBJ2-2; clone size: .; D gene: TRBD1; V gene: TRBV28; CDR3 protein: CASRQGAGGELFF; CDR3 DNA: TGTGCCAGTAGACAGGGGGCTGGCGGGGAGCTGTTTTTT
J gene: TRBJ2-7; clone size: many; D gene: TRBD1; V gene: TRBV6-1; CDR3 protein: CASRGTGYEQYF; CDR3 DNA: TGTGCCAGCAGAGGGACAGGGTACGAGCAGTACTTC
J gene: TRBJ1-1; clone size: .; D gene: TRBD1; V gene: TRBV15; CDR3 protein: CATSNGRGAPRRMNTEAFF; CDR3 DNA: TGTGCCACCAGCAACGGCAGGGGGGCCCCGAGACGCATGAACACTGAAGCTTTCTTT
J gene: TRBJ2-3; clone size: many; D gene: TRBD1; V gene: TRBV2; CDR3 protein: CASRSFQQGTDTQYF; CDR3 DNA: TGTGCCAGCAGATCCTTCCAACAGGGGACAGATACGCAGTATTTT
J gene: TRBJ2-7; clone size: many; D gene: TRBD2; V gene: TRBV5-1; CDR3 protein: CASSLHPTSGQSYEQYF; CDR3 DNA: TGCGCCAGCAGCTTGCACCCAACTAGCGGTCAGTCCTACGAGCAGTACTTC
J gene: TRBJ2-1; clone size: many; D gene: TRBD2; V gene: TRBV7-2; CDR3 protein: CASSISGFSESEQFF; CDR3 DNA: TGTGCCAGCAGCATTAGCGGGTTTTCCGAATCTGAGCAGTTCTTC
J gene: TRBJ2-3; clone size: many; D gene: TRBD2; V gene: TRBV7-2; CDR3 protein: CASSLSPSGGTDTQYF; CDR3 DNA: TGTGCCAGCAGCTTAAGCCCTAGCGGAGGCACAGATACGCAGTATTTT
J gene: TRBJ2-1; clone size: few; D gene: .; V gene: TRBV4-3; CDR3 protein: CASSRRESNEQFF; CDR3 DNA: TGCGCCAGCAGTAGGAGGGAGAGCAATGAGCAGTTCTTC
J gene: TRBJ2-3; clone size: many; D gene: TRBD2; V gene: TRBV28; CDR3 protein: CASSPSVAGDADTQYF; CDR3 DNA: TGTGCCAGCAGTCCCTCTGTAGCGGGAGACGCAGATACGCAGTATTTT
J gene: TRBJ2-2; clone size: many; D gene: .; V gene: TRBV28; CDR3 protein: CASSPDREFANTGELFF; CDR3 DNA: TGTGCCAGCAGCCCGGACAGAGAATTTGCGAACACCGGGGAGCTGTTTTTT
J gene: TRBJ1-1; clone size: .; D gene: .; V gene: TRBV19; CDR3 protein: CASSTSRIPDSGRGGTEAFF; CDR3 DNA: TGTGCCAGTAGTACGTCAAGGATCCCGGACAGCGGCCGGGGGGGCACTGAAGCTTTCTTT
J gene: TRBJ2-1; clone size: many; D gene: TRBD2; V gene: TRBV11-2; CDR3 protein: CASSLRITSGRYNEQFF; CDR3 DNA: TGTGCCAGCAGCTTACGGATTACTAGCGGGAGATACAATGAGCAGTTCTTC
J gene: TRBJ1-5; clone size: once; D gene: .; V gene: TRBV4-1; CDR3 protein: CASSQLPGGGGPQHF; CDR3 DNA: TGCGCCAGCAGCCAACTACCCGGAGGGGGGGGGCCCCAGCATTTT
J gene: TRBJ1-1; clone size: many; D gene: .; V gene: TRBV6-1; CDR3 protein: CASTRTAATEAFF; CDR3 DNA: TGTGCCAGCACCCGGACTGCAGCGACTGAAGCTTTCTTT
J gene: TRBJ1-1; clone size: many; D gene: .; V gene: TRBV2; CDR3 protein: CASSEWTDRTTEAFF; CDR3 DNA: TGTGCCAGCAGTGAGTGGACAGATAGAACCACTGAAGCTTTCTTT
J gene: TRBJ2-7; clone size: many; D gene: .; V gene: TRBV7-2; CDR3 protein: CASSLVPRLYEQYF; CDR3 DNA: TGTGCCAGCAGCTTAGTCCCTCGCCTCTACGAGCAGTACTTC
J gene: TRBJ2-7; clone size: .; D gene: .; V gene: TRBV7-8; CDR3 protein: CASRGGGADEQYF; CDR3 DNA: TGTGCCAGCAGGGGGGGGGGCGCGGACGAGCAGTACTTC